The 11 T cell receptor beta chains below were found in one sample sequenced in a study of shared clonotypes between healthy human individuals. Only in-frame clones appear in the TCRdb table, and some are missing; sequencing was by immunoSEQ multiplex PCR. The sample carries 2.5 million or so clones, roughly 92% recorded once. The sequencing input was naive CD4+ T cells sorted from blood. The subset was: CD45RA+ positively selected. Every receptor here comes from a man between 18 and 29 years old in good health.

The sample holds one count of this clone. The same CDR3 is also encoded by other DNA sequences in this sample. This sequence joins TRBV20-1 and TRBJ2-3; no clear D gene. Trimming pared 3 bases from V and 3 bases from J, leaving 4 bases between. The CDR3 totals 11 residues. Germline assignment: CDR1 DFQATT and CDR2 SNEGSKA (reference sequence). The CDR3 sequence: CSASSTDTQYF. CDR3 in DNA: TGCAGTGCTAGTAGTACAGATACGCAGTATTTT.

The V call is TRBV6-5, the J call TRBJ2-1; 13 nucleotides agree with TRBD2. From germline, CDR1 is MNHEY and CDR2 SVGAGI. The CDR3 sequence is 16 residues long. Germline trimming cut 0 bases from V and 7 bases from J; bases unmatched to any gene: 3. CDR3 DNA sequence: TGTGCCAGCAGTTACTCGGGACTAGCGGGATCAAATGAGCAGTTCTTC. Protein: CASSYSGLAGSNEQFF.

V gene TRBV7-2 combines with J gene TRBJ2-1; perhaps D is TRBD1 or TRBD2 (5 bases each). The CDR3 extends over 13 amino acids. V lost 6 bases and J lost 10, with 16 bases in between. Germline CDR1 and CDR2: SGHTA and FQGNSA. The DNA for the CDR3 is TGTGCCAGCAGAAGAGGCGTAGAGGGGGAGCAGTTCTTC. Its translation is CASRRGVEGEQFF.

The rearrangement joins TRBV18 to TRBJ2-5; 7 bases fit TRBD1. V lost 6 bases to trimming and J lost 4 bases; unmatched junction nucleotides: 5. Germline values: CDR1 KGHSH, CDR2 LQKENI. The CDR3 extends over 13 amino acids. The CDR3: CASSKDRSETQYF. For the CDR3, the DNA is TGTGCCAGCTCGAAGGACAGGTCAGAGACCCAGTACTTC.

This clone was recorded once. The V gene is TRBV7-9, the J gene TRBJ2-3; D unclear. V lost 4 bases and J 4 bases, leaving 9 bases between the germline ends. The V gene's germline CDR1 is SEHNR and CDR2 FQNEAQ (reference sequence). The CDR3 is 13 residues long. This CDR3 is CASSSRSADTQYF. The CDR3 DNA sequence: TGTGCCAGCAGCTCCAGGTCAGCAGATACGCAGTATTTT.

The chain has TRBV7-6 and TRBJ1-1, with D tentatively TRBD1 (6 bases). Germline CDR1 and CDR2: SGHVS and FNYEAQ. The CDR3 is made up of 16 amino acids. V lost 3 bases and J lost 3, with 17 bases in between. CDR3 loop: CASSLGAGVAHTEAFF. In DNA form, the CDR3 reads TGTGCCAGCAGCTTGGGGGCGGGGGTGGCTCACACTGAAGCTTTCTTT.

V usage is TRBV19 and J usage is TRBJ2-7; 9 nucleotides line up with TRBD2. J gave up 5 bases and V 6 bases, and 11 bases lay outside the gene matches. Germline CDR1 is LNHDA and CDR2 is SQIVND (reference sequence). CDR3 length: 15 residues. CDR3 amino acids: CASSKPAGTSHEQYF. DNA of the CDR3: TGTGCCAGTAGCAAGCCAGCCGGGACTAGCCACGAGCAGTACTTC.

The rearrangement joins TRBV6-6 to TRBJ2-2; D remains unclear. Germline V gene data show CDR1 as MNHNY and CDR2 as SVGAGI (reference sequence). Trimming took off 8 bases at V and 0 bases at J, with 10 bases between the two ends. The CDR3 is made up of 14 amino acids. The CDR3 region is CASPPEANTGELFF. The CDR3 coding sequence is TGTGCCAGCCCGCCGGAAGCGAACACCGGGGAGCTGTTTTTT.

In nucleotides, the CDR3 is TGTGCCAGCAGCACCACTAGCGGTCCCTACGAGCAGTACTTC. This gives the protein CASSTTSGPYEQYF. The chain combines TRBV7-2 with TRBJ2-7; 8 bases map to TRBD2. The CDR3 runs 14 residues. Trimming at V came to 5 bases and at J to 2 bases, leaving 5 bases not matched to a gene. Germline values: CDR1 SGHTA, CDR2 FQGNSA.

For the CDR3, the DNA is TGTGCCCGCCAACAGGGGACCTCCTACAATGAGCAGTTCTTC. This codes for CARQQGTSYNEQFF. The gene calls are TRBV30 and TRBJ2-1; 7 positions agree with TRBD1. Germline V gene sequence: CDR1 GTSNPN, CDR2 SVGIG (reference sequence). The CDR3 spans 14 residues. V trimming: 8 bases; J trimming: 0 bases; junction bases outside the gene matches: 7. The full variable domain, rest sourced from reference TRBV30 and TRBJ2-1, is SQTIHQWPATLVQPVGSPLSLECTVEGTSNPNLYWYRQAAGRGLQLLFYSVGIGQISSEVPQNLSASRPQDRQFILSSKKLLLSDSGFYLCARQQGTSYNEQFFGPGTRLTVL.

V usage is TRBV28 and J usage is TRBJ1-2, with D possibly matching TRBD1 (6 bases). V dropped 7 bases and J dropped 8 bases, with 20 bases sitting between them. The CDR3 has 14 amino acids. Germline lookup yields CDR1 MDHEN and CDR2 SYDVKM. CDR3 coding DNA: TGTGCCAGCACCGCGGACAGACCCTATGGAGGCTACACCTTC. Residues: CASTADRPYGGYTF.